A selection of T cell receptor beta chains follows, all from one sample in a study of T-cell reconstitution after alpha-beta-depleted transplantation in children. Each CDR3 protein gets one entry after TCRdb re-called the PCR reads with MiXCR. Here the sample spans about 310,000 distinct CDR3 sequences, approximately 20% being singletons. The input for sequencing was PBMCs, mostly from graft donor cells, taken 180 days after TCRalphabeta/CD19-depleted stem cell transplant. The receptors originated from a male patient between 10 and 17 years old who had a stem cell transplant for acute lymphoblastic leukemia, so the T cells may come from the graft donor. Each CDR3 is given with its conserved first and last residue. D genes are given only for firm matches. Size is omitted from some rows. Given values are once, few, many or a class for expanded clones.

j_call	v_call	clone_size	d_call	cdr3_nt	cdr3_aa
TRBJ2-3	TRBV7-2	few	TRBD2	TGTGCCAGCAGCTTGGCTTGGACTAGGGCCGCAGATACGCAGTATTTT	CASSLAWTRAADTQYF
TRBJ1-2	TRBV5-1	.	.	TGCGCCAGCAGCTTGGCCCAGGGGATCTATGGCTACACCTTC	CASSLAQGIYGYTF
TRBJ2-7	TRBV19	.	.	TGTGCCAGTAGTATGGGACACCAATACGAGCAGTACTTC	CASSMGHQYEQYF
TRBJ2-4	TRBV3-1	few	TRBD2	TGTGCCAGCAGCCACCGACTAGCGGGCAACATTCAGTACTTC	CASSHRLAGNIQYF
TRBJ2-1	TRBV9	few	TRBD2	TGTGCCAGCAGCGTAGTGCTAGCGGGACTGTTCTTC	CASSVVLAGLFF
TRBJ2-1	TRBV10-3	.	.	TGTGCCATCCGCGGACTCTCCTACAATGAGCAGTTCTTC	CAIRGLSYNEQFF
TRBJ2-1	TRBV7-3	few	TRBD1	TGTGCCAGCAGCTTCGGGGGGACAGGGGGTAATGAGCAGTTCTTC	CASSFGGTGGNEQFF
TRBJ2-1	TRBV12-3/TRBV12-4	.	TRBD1	TGTGCCAGCAGTTTTTCCAGGACAGGGAATAATGAGCAGTTCTTC	CASSFSRTGNNEQFF
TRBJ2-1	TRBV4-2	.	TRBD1	TGTGCCAGCAGCCTAGATGTGTCGGGACAGGGAGGGGGATCTTTATACAATGAGCAGTTCTTC	CASSLDVSGQGGGSLYNEQFF
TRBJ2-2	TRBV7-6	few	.	TGTGCCAGCAGCGTGACGGGGCCCACCGGGGAGCTGTTTTTT	CASSVTGPTGELFF
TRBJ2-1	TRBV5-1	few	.	TGCGCCAGCAGCTTCGCCTCACTTTTGGGGGCACATGAGCAGTTCTTC	CASSFASLLGAHEQFF